This TCR beta chain was captured in a study of shared clonotypes between healthy human individuals. Using immunoSEQ multiplex PCR, the repertoire was profiled, and TCRdb retains in-frame clones only, with some absent. The table records 2 million to 2.5 million clones, around 95% of them present only once. Germline loops: CDR1 SQVTM, CDR2 ANQGSEA. V lost 7 bases and J lost 0; bases outside the gene matches: 4. CDR3 length equals 13 residues. The V gene is TRBV29-1, the J gene TRBJ1-1; 8 bases align to TRBD1. This receptor was taken from a young man in good health. Material for sequencing was naive CD4+ T cells sorted from blood. The subset was: CD45RA+ positively selected. CDR3 in amino acids: CSGRTGMNTEAFF. The CDR3 bases are TGCAGCGGACGGACAGGGATGAACACTGAAGCTTTCTTT.